The following is a TCR beta chain sequence with its context. The antigen is unknown. Germline loops: CDR1 ENHRY, CDR2 SYGVKD. This CDR3 has 14 amino acids. Trimming shortened V by 8 bases and J by 2 bases, and 15 bases separated the two germline ends. This specimen belongs to a study of T-cell reconstitution after alpha-beta-depleted transplantation in children. Study-level results: Once a year had passed after transplant, T-cell counts and diversity came mostly from newly produced T cells.

Using unique molecular identifiers, the investigators prepared the TCRbeta library. TCRdb itself ran the PCR reads through MiXCR, one entry per CDR3 protein. This sample has around 440,000 distinct CDR3 sequences, with about 16% found just once. The source was PBMCs, mostly from graft donor cells, collected 360 days after TCRalphabeta/CD19-depleted stem cell transplant. The source of this sequence is a boy less than two years old who had a stem cell transplant for Wiskott-Aldrich syndrome, so the T cells may come from the graft donor. The chain is built from TRBV10-3 and TRBJ1-1, with D possibly TRBD1 on 6 matching bases. CDR3 sequence: CAIRGGTFNTEAFF. CDR3 bases: TGTGCCATCCGCGGGGGGACATTCAACACTGAAGCTTTCTTT.